Included here is one TCR beta chain sequence, with context. The method was immunoSEQ multiplex PCR; TCRdb's version includes in-frame clones alone and lacks a portion of them. Here the sample spans approximately 2.4 million clones, approximately 96% being singletons. The sample is drawn from a study of shared clonotypes between healthy human individuals. The V gene's germline CDR1 is SGHTS and CDR2 YDEGEE. Trimming removed 3 bases at V and 0 bases at J, with 7 bases between. The CDR3 has 14 amino acids. The rearrangement joins TRBV5-8 to TRBJ2-1, with D unresolved. This sequence was found in a man aged 18-30 years in good health. The source material was naive CD4+ T cells sorted from blood. Regarding subset: CD45RA+ positively selected. CDR3 sequence (DNA): TGTGCCAGCAGCTACGGTAGCTCCTACAATGAGCAGTTCTTC. Translation: CASSYGSSYNEQFF.